Below are 21 T cell receptor beta chains sequenced from a single sample in a study of PD-1 blockade in classical Hodgkin lymphoma. Assay used: immunoSEQ multiplex PCR; TCRdb lists only in-frame clones, some missing. The sample includes approximately 60,000 clones, about 91% of them seen just once. All patients relapsed after autologous stem cell transplantation, and brentuximab vedotin exposure varied. The material sequenced was peripheral blood mononuclear cells (PBMCs), taken at baseline. The origin of the receptors is a human donor with classical Hodgkin lymphoma.

This clone was detected once. The chain couples TRBV10-1 to TRBJ1-4; TRBD1 aligns across 8 bases. The V and J ends lost 3 bases and 8 bases, in that order; junction bases with no gene match: 20. The CDR3 has 19 residues. Germline lookup yields CDR1 WNHNN and CDR2 SYGVQD (reference sequence). CDR3 DNA sequence: TGCGCCAGCAGTGAAGGGGACAGGCTAATTTTGGGGAAATTCGAAAAACTGTTTTTT. Amino acids: CASSEGDRLILGKFEKLFF.

V usage is TRBV30 and J usage is TRBJ1-2; the D gene is possibly TRBD1 (6 bases). The germline V gene encodes CDR1 GTSNPN and CDR2 SVGIG (reference sequence). CDR3 length: 14 residues. Trimming shortened V by 8 bases and J by 0 bases, and 16 bases separated the two germline ends. The CDR3 sequence is CALRQENSNYGYTF. The DNA for the CDR3 is TGTGCCCTCCGACAGGAGAACTCTAACTATGGCTACACCTTC.

The rearrangement links TRBV11-2 to TRBJ2-7; perhaps D is TRBD1 or TRBD2 (6 bases each). This CDR3 spans 12 amino acids. Germline V gene sequence: CDR1 SGHAT, CDR2 FQNNGV. Trimming took 5 bases from V and 13 from J, leaving 18 bases between them. The CDR3 loop reads CASSPPGALSYF. The DNA for the CDR3 is TGTGCCAGCAGCCCCCCGGGGGCCCTGAGCTACTTC.

V usage is TRBV4-2 and J usage is TRBJ1-1; 7 nucleotides align to TRBD1. CDR1 LGHNA and CDR2 YNFKEQ come from the germline V gene. The CDR3 contains 17 residues. V shed 5 bases and J 0 bases; nucleotides not matched to a gene: 12. The CDR3 sequence is CASSVSHQGQMNTEAFF. CDR3 nucleotide sequence: TGTGCCAGCAGCGTAAGTCACCAGGGACAGATGAACACTGAAGCTTTCTTT.

The chain recombines TRBV2 with TRBJ1-5; D unresolved. There are 17 residues in the CDR3. The V gene's germline CDR1 is SNHLY and CDR2 FYNNEI. The V gene lost 6 bases and the J gene lost 1 base, with 19 bases spanning the gap. DNA for the CDR3: TGTGCCAGCAGCCGGTCGACCCTCCGAAGGAGCAATCAGCCCCAGCATTTT. Encoded protein: CASSRSTLRRSNQPQHF. Full variable domain (rest looked up from reference TRBV2 and TRBJ1-5): EPEVTQTPSHQVTQMGQEVILRCVPISNHLYFYWYRQILGQKVEFLVSFYNNEISEKSEIFDDQFSVERPDGSNFTLKIRSTKLEDSAMYFCASSRSTLRRSNQPQHFGDGTRLSIL.

The chain is built from TRBV7-2 and TRBJ2-3; D is unresolved. The CDR3 runs 16 residues. V was shortened by 8 bases and J by 0 bases, with 18 bases between the two germline ends. Per the germline V gene, CDR1 is SGHTA and CDR2 is FQGNSA. Here the CDR3 DNA reads TGTGCCAGCGGCGCTAGTCGCCCTCGTAGCACAGATACGCAGTATTTT. Translating it yields CASGASRPRSTDTQYF.

The V gene is TRBV19, the J gene TRBJ1-5, with a weak D call TRBD1 (6 bases). Per the germline V gene, CDR1 is LNHDA and CDR2 is SQIVND (reference sequence). V lost 8 bases, J lost 4 bases, and 18 bases lay in between. CDR3 length equals 15 residues. CDR3 nucleotide sequence: TGTGCCAGTGACCCGGGACAAATATCGAATCAGCCCCAGCATTTT. Translating gives CASDPGQISNQPQHF.

The chain carries TRBV19 and TRBJ2-7; D perhaps matches TRBD2 (5 bases). The CDR3 has 12 residues. Looked up from germline, CDR1 is LNHDA and CDR2 is SQIVND (reference sequence). The ends were cut back, 5 bases at V and 4 bases at J, with 9 bases in the middle. The CDR3 loop is CASSPRGYEQYF. For the CDR3, the DNA is TGTGCCAGTAGTCCACGGGGTTACGAGCAGTACTTC.

The rearrangement links TRBV18 to TRBJ2-7, with 7 bases identical to TRBD2. Germline lookup yields CDR1 KGHSH and CDR2 LQKENI. V shed 4 bases and J 7 bases; nucleotides not matched to a gene: 7. The CDR3 covers 13 residues. CDR3 protein: CASSLRREGEQYF. The CDR3 nucleotides are TGTGCCAGCTCACTACGGAGGGAGGGGGAGCAGTACTTC.

J is TRBJ2-7 and V is TRBV11-2, with 9 bases lining up with TRBD2. The CDR3 runs to 16 residues. Germline assignment: CDR1 SGHAT and CDR2 FQNNGV. Germline trimming cut 2 bases from V and 5 bases from J; bases unmatched to any gene: 10. Written as DNA, the CDR3 is TGTGCCAGCAGCTTATTTAAGCGGGGGGAGACTCACGAGCAGTACTTC. It is translated as CASSLFKRGETHEQYF.

The rearrangement joins TRBV6-5 to TRBJ2-7, with TRBD1 identical over 7 bases. The CDR3 covers 15 residues. Germline values: CDR1 MNHEY, CDR2 SVGAGI. V was pared by 5 bases and J by 6 bases, with 13 bases of the junction left unmatched. The CDR3 DNA follows: TGTGCCAGCAGTCGTGAGCTGGCAGGGGGATTCGAGCAGTACTTC. As protein: CASSRELAGGFEQYF.

The rearrangement uses TRBV7-9 and TRBJ1-1; 7 bases align to TRBD1. Germline values: CDR1 SEHNR, CDR2 FQNEAQ (reference sequence). J gave up 6 bases and V 5 bases, and 9 bases lay outside the gene matches. CDR3 size: 14 residues. CDR3 in amino acids: CASSLGSGQPEAFF. CDR3 sequence (DNA): TGTGCCAGCAGCCTCGGATCGGGACAGCCTGAAGCTTTCTTT.

The genes are TRBV5-6 and TRBJ2-7, with 8 bases that match TRBD1. V lost 3 bases to trimming and J lost 2 bases; unmatched junction nucleotides: 7. The V gene's germline CDR1 is SGHDT and CDR2 YYEEEE. The length of the CDR3 is 15 residues. The CDR3 nucleotides read TGTGCCAGCAGCTCCAGGGGGCGCGGGACCTACGAGCAGTACTTC. Residues: CASSSRGRGTYEQYF.

V gene TRBV19 combines with J gene TRBJ2-6; D is perhaps TRBD1 (6 bases). From germline, CDR1 is LNHDA and CDR2 SQIVND (reference sequence). V lost 7 bases, J lost 0 bases, and 10 bases lay in between. The CDR3 runs to 15 residues. The CDR3 region has the DNA TGTGCCAGTACCTGGACAGTCTCTGGGGCCAACGTCCTGACTTTC. This translates into CASTWTVSGANVLTF.

V gene TRBV11-2 combines with J gene TRBJ2-3; 8 bases map to TRBD2. The CDR3 spans 16 residues. Germline V gene sequence: CDR1 SGHAT, CDR2 FQNNGV. V was pared by 1 base and J by 3 bases, with 6 bases of the junction left unmatched. Written as DNA, the CDR3 is TGTGCCAGCAGCTTAGTTGCGCGGGGGGCAACAGATACGCAGTATTTT. Residues: CASSLVARGATDTQYF. The full variable domain, its missing parts supplied by reference TRBV11-2 and TRBJ2-3, is EAGVAQSPRYKIIEKRQSVAFWCNPISGHATLYWYQQILGQGPKLLIQFQNNGVVDDSQLPKDRFSAERLKGVDSTLKIQPAKLEDSAVYLCASSLVARGATDTQYFGPGTRLTVL.

About this clone: The junction departs from the called germline gene at one end, perhaps through a read error. The rearrangement links TRBV6-4 to TRBJ1-2; TRBD1 matches 10 bases. Looked up from germline, CDR1 is MRHNA and CDR2 is SNTAGT. This CDR3 comprises 14 residues. In DNA form, the CDR3 reads TGTGCCAGCAGTGAGACAGGGGGCAACTATAGCTACACCTTC. Amino acid sequence: CASSETGGNYSYTF.

This rearrangement joins TRBV6-6 to TRBJ1-1; D is possibly TRBD1 (6 bases). The CDR3 has 14 residues. CDR1 is MNHNY, CDR2 SVGAGI, per germline (reference sequence). V was trimmed by 2 bases and J by 3 bases, leaving 10 bases between them. The CDR3 nucleotides are TGTGCCAGCAGTTACGGTTCAGGGGACACTGAAGCTTTCTTT. It is translated as CASSYGSGDTEAFF.

Here the CDR3 reads CASSQGAGGSNQPQHF. The CDR3 DNA reads as TGCGCCAGCAGCCAAGGAGCGGGGGGAAGCAATCAGCCCCAGCATTTT. The V and J genes are TRBV4-3 and TRBJ1-5; possibly TRBD1 for D (5 bases). The CDR3 is 16 amino acids. V gave up 1 base and J gave up 1 base, with 11 bases separating them. Germline V gene sequence: CDR1 LGHNA, CDR2 YSLEER.

The gene calls are TRBV20-1 and TRBJ1-3, with D perhaps matching TRBD1 (6 bases). Germline values: CDR1 DFQATT, CDR2 SNEGSKA (reference sequence). Trimming took off 6 bases at V and 9 bases at J, with 12 bases between the two ends. The CDR3 covers 11 residues. The CDR3 nucleotides read TGCAGTGCGGGGCTGGGGGCCACCATATATTTT. Protein product: CSAGLGATIYF.

V usage is TRBV11-1 and J usage is TRBJ2-7; TRBD1 might be the D (6 bases). The CDR3 has 14 amino acids. Germline V gives CDR1 SGHAT, CDR2 FQDESV (reference sequence). V lost 2 bases to trimming and J lost 6 bases, with 14 bases between them. The CDR3 loop is CASSLRGIGGEQYF. The DNA of the CDR3 is TGTGCCAGCAGCTTAAGGGGAATAGGGGGCGAGCAGTACTTC.

V is TRBV5-5 and J is TRBJ1-5, with 7 bases fitting TRBD1. CDR1 and CDR2 (germline): SGHKS, YYEKEE (reference sequence). The CDR3 covers 13 residues. V was clipped by 5 bases and J by 11 bases; unmatched bases: 10. As DNA, the CDR3 is TGTGCCAGCAGTCGGACAGGCCCCTCGGCCCAGCATTTT. It codes for CASSRTGPSAQHF.